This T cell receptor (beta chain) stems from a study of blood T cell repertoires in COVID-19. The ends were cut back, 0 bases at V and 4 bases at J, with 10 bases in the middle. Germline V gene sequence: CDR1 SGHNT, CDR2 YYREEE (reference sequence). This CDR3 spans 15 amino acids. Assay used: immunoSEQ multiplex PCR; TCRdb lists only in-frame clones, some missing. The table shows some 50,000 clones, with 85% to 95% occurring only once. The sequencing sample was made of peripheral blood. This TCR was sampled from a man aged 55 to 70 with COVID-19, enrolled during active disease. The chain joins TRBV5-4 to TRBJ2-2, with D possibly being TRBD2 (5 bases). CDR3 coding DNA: TGTGCCAGCAGCTTGGAAAGCGGTGGCACCGGGGAGCTGTTTTTT. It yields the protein CASSLESGGTGELFF.